One sample yielded the 6 T cell receptor beta chains listed below, sequenced in a study of human T cells and chemical hapten exposure. Total RNA was isolated from whole blood that had not been fractionated. TCRdb analysed the 5' RACE reads with MiXCR anew, one entry per CDR3 protein. Among 95,000 to 120,000 distinct CDR3 sequences listed, roughly 19% were seen once. These receptors came from a human donor in good health.

This clonotype has just a few counts. This chain uses TRBV6-2 or TRBV6-3 with TRBJ1-1; D uncertain. The germline V and J ends were trimmed by 6 bases and 4 bases, with 12 bases remaining between them. This CDR3 is 13 amino acids long. From germline, CDR1 is MNHEY and CDR2 SVGEGT. The DNA of the CDR3 is TGTGCCAGCAGGGGCTCAATCGGCACTGAAGCTTTCTTT. Its protein product is CASRGSIGTEAFF.

V and J are TRBV30 and TRBJ2-7; 8 nucleotides line up with TRBD2. V was clipped by 3 bases and J by 13 bases; unmatched bases: 8. Germline V lookup: CDR1 GTSNPN, CDR2 SVGIG (reference sequence). The CDR3 contains 11 residues. Written as DNA, the CDR3 is TGTGCCTGGAGCAGGGCGGGAGGTGGATACTTC. Its translation is CAWSRAGGGYF.

Only a few counts were recorded for this clonotype. J is TRBJ2-7 and V is TRBV11-1; D call uncertain. Germline-derived CDR1 and CDR2 are SGHAT and FQDESV (reference sequence). Trimming stripped 3 bases from V and 2 bases from J, with 8 bases between. The CDR3 loop spans 13 amino acids. The CDR3 DNA sequence: TGTGCCAGCAGCTTCCCTCTGGCCTACGAGCAGTACTTC. Translation: CASSFPLAYEQYF.

This clonotype has a handful of counts. This chain links TRBV6-1 with TRBJ2-1; 7 bases map to TRBD2. V was clipped by 6 bases and J by 7 bases; unmatched bases: 9. Germline-derived CDR1 and CDR2 are MNHNS and SASEGT. The CDR3 spans 14 residues. The CDR3 reads CASSVGGSGNEQFF. The CDR3 DNA sequence: TGTGCCAGCAGCGTTGGCGGGAGTGGGAATGAGCAGTTCTTC.

The chain has TRBV7-9 and TRBJ2-1; TRBD2 matches at 8 bases. V shed 1 base and J 5 bases; nucleotides not matched to a gene: 4. The CDR3 extends over 15 amino acids. Looked up from germline, CDR1 is SEHNR and CDR2 is FQNEAQ (reference sequence). The CDR3 DNA follows: TGTGCCAGCAGCTTAGGTGGCGGGAGGAACAATGAGCAGTTCTTC. It specifies CASSLGGGRNNEQFF.

This clonotype was observed at least ten times. The chain employs TRBV29-1 and TRBJ1-1, with D possibly TRBD1 on 6 matching bases. Looked up from germline, CDR1 is SQVTM and CDR2 is ANQGSEA. This CDR3 contains 12 residues. The V gene lost 6 bases and the J gene lost 3 bases, with 11 bases spanning the gap. CDR3 nucleotides: TGCAGCGTGGACAGAAGGGACACTGAAGCTTTCTTT. Residues: CSVDRRDTEAFF.